These T cell receptor beta chains were read from a single sample in a study of graft-versus-host responses after intestinal transplantation. These receptors' targets are unknown. Sequencing was performed with immunoSEQ multiplex PCR; in TCRdb, only in-frame clones are kept and a portion is missing. Here the sample spans about 70,000 clones, around 91% being singletons. This specimen consisted of unstimulated CD8+ T cells sorted from spleen or lymph node cells, obtained before intestinal transplant. The source of these receptors is a human donor who received an intestinal transplant. The CDR3 runs from the conserved cysteine through the conserved F or W. A D gene is named only where the DNA matches it firmly. Only part of the rows carry a size: once, few, many, or a class if the clone is expanded.

size: NA
J: TRBJ2-1
D: TRBD1
V: TRBV9
CDR3: CASSVGDRDYNEQFF
DNA: TGTGCCAGCAGCGTAGGGGACAGGGACTACAATGAGCAGTTCTTC

size: NA
J: TRBJ1-1
D: NA
V: TRBV6-1
CDR3: CATDSGAEAFF
DNA: TGTGCCACCGACAGTGGCGCTGAAGCTTTCTTT

size: NA
J: TRBJ2-4
D: NA
V: TRBV5-8
CDR3: CASTLDIGGAKNIQYF
DNA: TGTGCCAGCACCCTAGATATTGGCGGGGCCAAAAACATTCAGTACTTC

size: NA
J: TRBJ1-4
D: TRBD1
V: TRBV5-8
CDR3: CASSARQGNLDEKLFF
DNA: TGTGCCAGCAGCGCAAGACAGGGCAACTTGGATGAAAAACTGTTTTTT

size: NA
J: TRBJ2-3
D: TRBD2
V: TRBV6-6
CDR3: CAGTSLAVWADTQYF
DNA: TGTGCCGGCACCTCCCTAGCGGTTTGGGCAGATACGCAGTATTTT

size: NA
J: TRBJ2-1
D: NA
V: TRBV7-6
CDR3: CASSAGQSLYNEQFF
DNA: TGTGCCAGCAGCGCGGGACAGTCCCTCTACAATGAGCAGTTCTTC

size: NA
J: TRBJ2-6
D: TRBD2
V: TRBV9
CDR3: CASSVLAASSGANVLTF
DNA: TGTGCCAGCAGCGTACTAGCGGCCTCATCTGGGGCCAACGTCCTGACTTTC

size: NA
J: TRBJ2-5
D: TRBD1
V: TRBV13
CDR3: CASSLEFPTGDGQETQYF
DNA: TGTGCCAGCAGCTTAGAATTCCCGACAGGGGATGGCCAAGAGACCCAGTACTTC

size: once
J: TRBJ2-1
D: NA
V: TRBV27
CDR3: CASSSGYNEQFF
DNA: TGTGCCAGCAGTTCGGGTTACAATGAGCAGTTCTTC

size: NA
J: TRBJ2-1
D: TRBD1
V: TRBV7-3
CDR3: CASSLGTGSYNEQFF
DNA: TGTGCCAGCAGCTTAGGGACAGGTTCCTACAATGAGCAGTTCTTC

size: NA
J: TRBJ2-3
D: TRBD2
V: TRBV6-5
CDR3: CASKGGGLTDTQYF
DNA: TGTGCCAGCAAGGGCGGGGGTTTGACAGATACGCAGTATTTT

size: NA
J: TRBJ2-5
D: TRBD2
V: TRBV27
CDR3: CASSSPGSGGTETQYF
DNA: TGTGCCAGCAGTTCCCCAGGCAGCGGGGGCACGGAGACCCAGTACTTC

size: NA
J: TRBJ2-3
D: NA
V: TRBV2
CDR3: CASTRLGASTDTQYF
DNA: TGTGCCAGCACTCGTCTGGGGGCCAGCACAGATACGCAGTATTTT